The 25 T cell receptor beta chains below were found in one sample sequenced in a study of blood T cell repertoires in COVID-19. Method: immunoSEQ multiplex PCR; TCRdb's copy keeps in-frame clones and lacks some. The table has about 170,000 clones, around 92% seen once. The sequenced sample was peripheral blood. The receptor source for this set is a man aged 25 to 40 with COVID-19, enrolled during active disease.

The chain couples TRBV2 to TRBJ2-3; 11 bases match TRBD2. CDR3 length equals 15 residues. Trimming took 6 bases from V and 1 from J; bases not matched to a gene: 3. The germline V gene has CDR1 SNHLY and CDR2 FYNNEI. The CDR3 DNA follows: TGTGCCAGCAGCGGGACTAGCGGAGGCACAGATACGCAGTATTTT. Translating gives CASSGTSGGTDTQYF.

The CDR3 region is CASSEQGATGNTIYF. CDR3 in DNA: TGTGCCAGTAGTGAACAGGGGGCAACTGGAAACACCATATATTTT. The chain uses TRBV19 and TRBJ1-3, with 9 bases lining up with TRBD1. V dropped 5 bases and J dropped 2; count of bases not matched to a gene: 4. Looked up from germline, CDR1 is LNHDA and CDR2 is SQIVND (reference sequence). This CDR3 contains 15 residues.

The sample holds a few counts of this clone. This chain links TRBV5-4 with TRBJ1-2, with TRBD1 as a possible D gene (6 bases). Trimming pared 2 bases from V and 2 bases from J, leaving 16 bases between. The CDR3 covers 16 residues. Germline V lookup: CDR1 SGHNT, CDR2 YYREEE (reference sequence). Here the CDR3 reads CASSFNPGQGNYGYTF. CDR3 sequence (DNA): TGTGCCAGCAGCTTTAATCCGGGACAAGGAAACTATGGCTACACCTTC.

The gene calls are TRBV19 and TRBJ1-6, with 8 positions matching TRBD1. The CDR3 has 16 amino acids. CDR1 LNHDA and CDR2 SQIVND come from the germline V gene (reference sequence). The J segment lost 10 bases and the V segment lost 6 bases, leaving 14 bases of the junction unmatched. CDR3 bases: TGTGCCAGTAGCCTCCCCGGACAGGGAATGGGGTCACCCCTCCACTTT. This encodes CASSLPGQGMGSPLHF.

V usage is TRBV7-2 and J usage is TRBJ1-1; D may be TRBD1 (6 bases). Trimming shortened V by 4 bases and J by 5 bases, and 11 bases separated the two germline ends. The germline gives CDR1 SGHTA, CDR2 FQGNSA. CDR3 size: 13 residues. The CDR3 region has the DNA TGTGCCAGCAGCTCGGGAAGGGGGACTGAAGCTTTCTTT. Translating it yields CASSSGRGTEAFF.

The chain is built from TRBV5-1 and TRBJ2-3, with 9 bases aligning to TRBD1. This CDR3 has 15 amino acids. V shed 3 bases, J shed 2 bases, and the junction held 4 bases outside the gene matches. Germline V CDR1 and CDR2: SGHRS, YFSETQ. The CDR3 is CASSSGQGYTDTQYF. The CDR3 nucleotides read TGCGCCAGCAGCTCCGGACAGGGGTACACAGATACGCAGTATTTT.

The rearrangement joins TRBV7-8 to TRBJ1-1; weak D call: TRBD1 (5 bases). Germline CDR1 is SGHVS and CDR2 is FQNEAQ. The CDR3 is 19 amino acids. Trimming took 1 base from V and 4 from J, leaving 25 bases between them. The CDR3 coding sequence is TGTGCCAGCAGCTTAGGATTAGGGGCGCGTACCCCCGGGGGCACTGAAGCTTTCTTT. Protein product: CASSLGLGARTPGGTEAFF.

The J gene is TRBJ2-2, the V gene TRBV5-4, with TRBD2 matching over 10 bases. Germline lookup yields CDR1 SGHNT and CDR2 YYREEE (reference sequence). The CDR3 extends over 16 amino acids. Trimming removed 4 bases from V and 5 bases from J; junction bases left unmatched: 8. CDR3 DNA: TGTGCCAGCAGCCCTAGGGTAGCGGGGGGTACCGGGGAGCTGTTTTTT. Translation: CASSPRVAGGTGELFF.

The rearrangement uses TRBV28 and TRBJ2-7; D remains ambiguous. CDR3 length equals 14 residues. CDR1 and CDR2 (germline): MDHEN, SYDVKM. V shed 2 bases and J shed 2 bases, with 10 bases lying between them. The CDR3, as DNA: TGTGCCAGCAGTTTACCTCCCCTCCCCTACGAGCAGTACTTC. Protein sequence: CASSLPPLPYEQYF. Complete variable domain (other parts from reference TRBV28 and TRBJ2-7): DVKVTQSSRYLVKRTGEKVFLECVQDMDHENMFWYRQDPGLGLRLIYFSYDVKMKEKGDIPEGYSVSREKKERFSLILESASTNQTSMYLCASSLPPLPYEQYFGPGTRLTVT.

The J gene is TRBJ2-7, the V gene TRBV4-1; 8 bases are a match to TRBD1. In germline, CDR1 is MGHRA, CDR2 YSYEKL. The CDR3 totals 15 residues. V lost 0 bases, J lost 2 bases, and 3 bases stayed unmatched. The CDR3 loop reads CASSQDWTGTYEQYF. CDR3 DNA: TGCGCCAGCAGCCAAGACTGGACAGGGACCTACGAGCAGTACTTC.

The J gene is TRBJ1-1, the V gene TRBV19, with D perhaps TRBD1 (6 bases). Germline V gene lookup returns CDR1 LNHDA and CDR2 SQIVND (reference sequence). The CDR3 is 15 amino acids. V was trimmed by 7 bases and J by 3 bases, leaving 18 bases between them. CDR3 in amino acids: CASITSGTHYTEAFF. As DNA, the CDR3 is TGTGCCAGTATTACCTCCGGGACACACTACACTGAAGCTTTCTTT. Drawing the rest from reference TRBV19 and TRBJ1-1, the complete variable domain is DGGITQSPKYLFRKEGQNVTLSCEQNLNHDAMYWYRQDPGQGLRLIYYSQIVNDFQKGDIAEGYSVSREKKESFPLTVTSAQKNPTAFYLCASITSGTHYTEAFFGQGTRLTVV.

V usage is TRBV18 and J usage is TRBJ1-4; no definite D call. The CDR3 totals 16 residues. The germline V and J ends were trimmed by 3 bases and 0 bases, with 11 bases remaining between them. The V gene's germline CDR1 is KGHSH and CDR2 LQKENI. Written as DNA, the CDR3 is TGTGCCAGCTCACCGTCCCAGATCGCAACTAATGAAAAACTGTTTTTT. This codes for CASSPSQIATNEKLFF.

About this clone itself: A much bigger clone sits one base away, suggesting this may be a read error. The chain uses TRBV27 and TRBJ2-1; maybe TRBD2 (6 bases). The germline CDR1 and CDR2 sequences are MNHEY and SMNVEV (reference sequence). This CDR3 spans 13 amino acids. The V end lost 7 bases, the J end lost 8 bases, and 15 bases lay between the germline ends. This chain's CDR3 is CASNDNGSHEQFF. CDR3 DNA: TGTGCCAGCAATGATAACGGGAGTCATGAGCAGTTCTTC.

The chain combines TRBV9 with TRBJ2-7; D uncertain. CDR1 and CDR2 from the germline V gene are SGDLS and YYNGEE. This CDR3 has 15 amino acids. Trimming removed 0 bases at V and 1 base at J, with 11 bases between. In nucleotides, the CDR3 is TGTGCCAGCAGCGTAGGATCTTCAGCGTCCTACGAGCAGTACTTC. Protein: CASSVGSSASYEQYF.

The chain combines TRBV24-1 with TRBJ1-5; D gene ambiguous. Per germline, CDR1 KGHDR and CDR2 SFDVKD. The CDR3 is 14 amino acids. V lost 9 bases and J lost 3, with 14 bases in between. CDR3 coding DNA: TGTGCCACCGCTGGCGGGCAGCCCAATCAGCCCCAGCATTTT. It codes for CATAGGQPNQPQHF.

This chain connects TRBV9 to TRBJ2-4, with TRBD1 matching over 7 bases. This CDR3 spans 15 amino acids. With 3 bases clipped from V and 0 bases from J, the junction kept 3 bases outside the gene matches. Germline V gives CDR1 SGDLS, CDR2 YYNGEE. Here the CDR3 DNA reads TGTGCCAGCAGCGCCGCAGGGGGAGCCAAAAACATTCAGTACTTC. It specifies CASSAAGGAKNIQYF.

This rearrangement joins TRBV4-3 to TRBJ1-1; TRBD1 agrees at 8 bases. V gave up 1 base and J gave up 3 bases; unmatched junction bases: 7. The CDR3 is made up of 16 amino acids. Germline V gene data show CDR1 as LGHNA and CDR2 as YSLEER. CDR3 sequence: CASSQGGGQAYTEAFF. CDR3 in DNA: TGCGCCAGCAGCCAAGGAGGGGGACAGGCCTACACTGAAGCTTTCTTT.

The V and J genes are TRBV25-1 and TRBJ2-1; TRBD2 aligns across 8 bases. CDR1 and CDR2 from the germline V gene are MGHDK and SYGVNS. V was pared by 3 bases and J by 10 bases, with 5 bases of the junction left unmatched. The length of the CDR3 is 13 residues. CDR3 amino acids: CASSEGGRREQFF. Written as DNA, the CDR3 is TGTGCCAGCAGTGAGGGCGGGAGGAGGGAGCAGTTCTTC.

The CDR3: CASRGTGDIQPQHF. The CDR3 DNA is TGTGCCAGCAGAGGGACAGGGGATATTCAGCCCCAGCATTTT. The chain has TRBV6-5 and TRBJ1-5; TRBD1 matches at 10 bases. Germline V gene data show CDR1 as MNHEY and CDR2 as SVGAGI. The CDR3 spans 14 residues. Losses at the gene ends were 6 bases for V and 6 bases for J; bases not matched to a gene: 5.

The gene calls are TRBV5-6 and TRBJ1-1, with a tentative D call TRBD1 (6 bases). The CDR3 consists of 13 residues. Deletions cut 4 bases from V and 1 base from J, with 8 bases between. CDR1 is SGHDT and CDR2 is YYEEEE in the germline V gene. CDR3 sequence reads: CASSPGQNTEAFF. Written as DNA, the CDR3 is TGTGCCAGCAGCCCGGGACAGAACACTGAAGCTTTCTTT.

V and J are TRBV11-2 and TRBJ2-4; D uncertain. The V gene's germline CDR1 is SGHAT and CDR2 FQNNGV. The CDR3 totals 12 residues. Trimming took off 0 bases at V and 13 bases at J, with 10 bases between the two ends. For the CDR3, the DNA is TGTGCCAGCAGCTTAGAACGGAGAGCCCAGTACTTC. It is translated as CASSLERRAQYF.

This clone was detected only once. V and J are TRBV5-4 and TRBJ2-1, with a possible D match to TRBD2 (6 bases). V lost 1 base and J 7 bases, leaving 15 bases between the germline ends. Germline V gene lookup returns CDR1 SGHNT and CDR2 YYREEE (reference sequence). This CDR3 has 15 amino acids. The CDR3 bases are TGTGCCAGCAGCTTGATTTGGGGAGGTATAAATGAGCAGTTCTTC. This gives the protein CASSLIWGGINEQFF. The full variable domain, completed using reference TRBV5-4 and TRBJ2-1, is ETGVTQSPTHLIKTRGQQVTLRCSSQSGHNTVSWYQQALGQGPQFIFQYYREEENGRGNFPPRFSGLQFPNYSSELNVNALELDDSALYLCASSLIWGGINEQFFGPGTRLTVL.

This chain uses TRBV6-2 or TRBV6-3 with TRBJ1-2, with 9 bases fitting TRBD1. Germline lookup yields CDR1 MNHEY and CDR2 SVGEGT. With 4 bases clipped from V and 6 bases from J, the junction kept 3 bases outside the gene matches. The CDR3 has 13 residues. The CDR3 DNA reads as TGTGCCAGCAGTTTCCGGGACAGGGATGGCTACACCTTC. Amino acid sequence: CASSFRDRDGYTF.

This clone was observed once. The V call is TRBV19, the J call TRBJ1-6; D unresolved. V was shortened by 4 bases and J by 8 bases, with 15 bases between the two germline ends. The CDR3 is 15 amino acids. Germline V gene lookup returns CDR1 LNHDA and CDR2 SQIVND (reference sequence). This chain's CDR3 is CASSTRHDDDSPLHF. As DNA, the CDR3 is TGTGCCAGTAGTACGCGACACGACGATGATTCACCCCTCCACTTT.

This chain uses TRBV6-5 with TRBJ1-1; D is perhaps TRBD1 (6 bases). The germline V gene encodes CDR1 MNHEY and CDR2 SVGAGI. V was trimmed by 0 bases and J by 4 bases, leaving 12 bases between them. This CDR3 has 15 residues. The CDR3 loop is CASSYSTGTITEAFF. CDR3 sequence (DNA): TGTGCCAGCAGTTACTCAACAGGGACGATCACTGAAGCTTTCTTT.